Shown below are 24 T cell receptor beta chains from a single sample sequenced in a study of blood T cells in healthy people across ages. It was with a sample-barcoded 5' primer and a J-beta primer mix that a second PCR of about 6 to 12 cycles was run. TCRdb reanalysed the 5' RACE reads using MiXCR and keeps one entry per CDR3 protein. This repertoire shows around 1.5 million distinct CDR3 sequences, roughly a third found once; its top ten account for around 10%. What was sequenced was blood. The source is a woman in her thirties in good health.

The sample holds a few counts of this clonotype. V usage is TRBV6-1 and J usage is TRBJ1-2, with TRBD1 matching over 12 bases. Germline values: CDR1 MNHNS, CDR2 SASEGT. The V segment lost 3 bases and the J segment 6 bases; nucleotides outside the gene matches: 8. The CDR3 extends over 16 amino acids. The CDR3 protein is CASSDAGQGARDGYTF. DNA of the CDR3: TGTGCCAGCAGTGATGCGGGACAGGGGGCGCGTGATGGCTACACCTTC.

The chain recombines TRBV2 with TRBJ2-5; possible D gene TRBD2, 5 bases. Between the trimmed V and J ends, which lost 6 bases and 0 bases, there was a span of 14 bases. The CDR3 is 15 amino acids. Per the germline V gene, CDR1 is SNHLY and CDR2 is FYNNEI. The CDR3 loop reads CASSQSRTYQETQYF. CDR3 nucleotides: TGTGCCAGCAGCCAGAGCCGGACTTACCAAGAGACCCAGTACTTC.

The V call is TRBV20-1, the J call TRBJ2-5; 8 bases map to TRBD1. This CDR3 spans 13 amino acids. Germline V gene data show CDR1 as DFQATT and CDR2 as SNEGSKA (reference sequence). V lost 4 bases and J lost 11; bases outside the gene matches: 12. CDR3 bases: TGCAGTGCTATGAGGGACAGGATGTGGGAGCAGTACTTC. Its protein is CSAMRDRMWEQYF.

The rearrangement joins TRBV12-5 to TRBJ2-1; D is ambiguous. The germline V gene has CDR1 LGHNT and CDR2 FRNRAP. The CDR3 sequence is 14 residues long. V was trimmed by 1 base and J by 4 bases, leaving 8 bases between them. CDR3 protein: CASGLEFVYNEQFF. DNA of the CDR3: TGTGCTAGTGGTTTGGAGTTTGTATACAATGAGCAGTTCTTC.

The chain is built from TRBV27 and TRBJ1-6, with D perhaps TRBD1 (5 bases). The germline CDR1 and CDR2 sequences are MNHEY and SMNVEV (reference sequence). The CDR3 is 16 amino acids. With 3 bases removed from V and 11 bases from J, the gap between germline ends came to 20 bases. Here the CDR3 reads CASSFPPTVPGAPLHF. Here the CDR3 DNA reads TGTGCCAGCAGTTTCCCCCCGACAGTTCCCGGAGCACCCCTCCACTTT.

The chain is built from TRBV27 and TRBJ2-5, with 8 positions matching TRBD1. This CDR3 region has 13 residues. Germline CDR1 is MNHEY and CDR2 is SMNVEV (reference sequence). The V gene end was trimmed by 7 bases and the J gene end by 6 bases; junction bases not matched to a gene: 7. CDR3 bases: TGTGCCAGCACCAGGACAGGGAACAAGACCCAGTACTTC. Translated, it gives CASTRTGNKTQYF.

This chain connects TRBV12-3 or TRBV12-4 to TRBJ2-2, with D perhaps TRBD2 (6 bases). This CDR3 has 14 residues. The ends were cut back, 5 bases at V and 6 bases at J, with 13 bases in the middle. CDR3 in amino acids: CASSPVEGPGELFF. The CDR3 coding sequence is TGTGCCAGCAGTCCGGTGGAGGGCCCCGGGGAGCTGTTTTTT.

Only a few counts were recorded for this clonotype. The gene calls are TRBV6-1 and TRBJ1-5, with D tentatively TRBD1 (5 bases). V lost 6 bases, J lost 0 bases, and 27 bases lay in between. The germline V gene has CDR1 MNHNS and CDR2 SASEGT. This CDR3 contains 20 residues. The CDR3 bases are TGTGCCAGCAGGAGATTCTCCGGGACCGATAGCAGATATAGCAATCAGCCCCAGCATTTT. It codes for CASRRFSGTDSRYSNQPQHF.

J is TRBJ1-2 and V is TRBV7-2, with a possible D match to TRBD1 (6 bases). The CDR3 has 14 amino acids. V lost 6 bases and J lost 6, with 17 bases in between. Germline assignment: CDR1 SGHTA and CDR2 FQGNSA. The CDR3 loop is CASRFVQGRHGYTF. In DNA form, the CDR3 reads TGTGCCAGCAGGTTCGTTCAGGGGCGGCATGGCTACACCTTC.

The chain uses TRBV20-1 and TRBJ2-7; 8 bases map to TRBD2. Germline lookup yields CDR1 DFQATT and CDR2 SNEGSKA (reference sequence). The CDR3 covers 15 residues. Trimming removed 6 bases from V and 5 bases from J; junction bases left unmatched: 15. This CDR3 is CSASDSGRRSNEQYF. The CDR3, as DNA: TGCAGTGCCTCGGACAGCGGGAGAAGGTCCAACGAGCAGTACTTC.

This clonotype was seen more than once but under ten times. The V and J genes are TRBV7-9 and TRBJ2-5, with 10 bases aligning to TRBD2. CDR1 and CDR2 from the germline V gene are SEHNR and FQNEAQ (reference sequence). The ends lost 2 bases at V and 2 bases at J; junction bases unmatched: 11. The CDR3 runs 18 residues. The DNA for the CDR3 is TGTGCCAGCAGCTTAAAGCGTGCAAGCGGGGGGGGACAAGAGACCCAGTACTTC. Its translation is CASSLKRASGGGQETQYF.

Concerning this clonotype: This may come from a read error, since a much larger clone is one base off. A read error is likely, as this CDR3 ends without the conserved phenylalanine or tryptophan. V gene TRBV29-1 combines with J gene TRBJ2-1; 14 positions match TRBD2. The V gene end was trimmed by 6 bases and the J gene end by 1 base; junction bases not matched to a gene: 2. The CDR3 has 15 residues. Germline V gene sequence: CDR1 SQVTM, CDR2 ANQGSEA. The CDR3 DNA reads as TGCAGCGTGCGACTAGCGGGAGGGTCCTACAATGAGCAGTTCGTC. Its protein product is CSVRLAGGSYNEQFV.

This clonotype was detected only a few times. This chain joins TRBV20-1 and TRBJ2-1; TRBD1 agrees at 8 bases. The junction had 9 bases not matched to a gene; V was cut back by 3 bases and J by 5 bases. The CDR3 length is 15 residues. Per germline, CDR1 DFQATT and CDR2 SNEGSKA (reference sequence). The CDR3 loop reads CSASWAGGFNNEQFF. CDR3 nucleotides: TGCAGTGCTAGTTGGGCAGGGGGCTTTAACAATGAGCAGTTCTTC.

With regard to this clonotype: Possible read error: a much larger clone is one base away. V is TRBV5-1 and J is TRBJ2-1; a possible D gene is TRBD2 (7 bases). Germline lookup yields CDR1 SGHRS and CDR2 YFSETQ. The CDR3 is 14 residues long. In DNA form, the CDR3 reads TGCGCCAGCAGCGCTCGCGGGGGCGGGGATGAGCGGTTCTTC. Residues: CASSARGGGDERFF.

The chain is built from TRBV7-6 and TRBJ2-7, with D unclear. CDR3 length: 14 residues. From germline, CDR1 is SGHVS and CDR2 FNYEAQ. Trimming stripped 0 bases from V and 7 bases from J, with 13 bases between. The CDR3 sequence: CASSLASVAEEQYF. As DNA, the CDR3 is TGTGCCAGCAGCTTAGCCTCCGTGGCTGAGGAGCAGTACTTC.

The chain couples TRBV5-1 to TRBJ1-3; unclear D gene. CDR1 and CDR2 (germline): SGHRS, YFSETQ. V lost 3 bases and J lost 4, with 11 bases in between. CDR3 size: 14 residues. Here the CDR3 DNA reads TGCGCCAGCAGCTGGGTTGGGGAAGGAAACACCATATATTTT. It specifies CASSWVGEGNTIYF.

J is TRBJ2-7 and V is TRBV6-5; 9 bases align to TRBD2. Germline CDR1 and CDR2: MNHEY and SVGAGI. This CDR3 comprises 17 residues. Losses at the gene ends were 0 bases for V and 1 base for J; bases not matched to a gene: 7. The CDR3 DNA sequence: TGTGCCAGCAGTTACTCGAGTTTAGCGGGGGAGTCCTACGAGCAGTACTTC. Translating it yields CASSYSSLAGESYEQYF.

This clonotype is a singleton in its sample. The rearrangement uses TRBV28 and TRBJ2-4; D is perhaps TRBD2 (6 bases). With 4 bases removed from V and 13 bases from J, the gap between germline ends came to 20 bases. The CDR3 covers 14 residues. Per germline, CDR1 MDHEN and CDR2 SYDVKM. The CDR3 DNA reads TGTGCCAGCAGTTCCTCGCAACTAGCCTACGGGCAGTACTTC. Residues: CASSSSQLAYGQYF.

The V gene is TRBV11-2, the J gene TRBJ2-1; 7 bases line up with TRBD2. The V gene's germline CDR1 is SGHAT and CDR2 FQNNGV. The V gene end was trimmed by 3 bases and the J gene end by 8 bases; junction bases not matched to a gene: 4. The CDR3 contains 13 residues. Written as DNA, the CDR3 is TGTGCCAGCAGCTTTCCTAGCGGCTATGAGCAGTTCTTC. Translated: CASSFPSGYEQFF.

This chain connects TRBV5-1 to TRBJ2-7; D gene unclear. Looked up from germline, CDR1 is SGHRS and CDR2 is YFSETQ. The ends were cut back, 5 bases at V and 6 bases at J, with 15 bases in the middle. This CDR3 has 13 residues. The CDR3 DNA sequence: TGCGCCAGCAGTGAGTTGTTGAGAAGCGAGCAGTACTTC. Residues: CASSELLRSEQYF.

V gene TRBV6-1 combines with J gene TRBJ2-4; D is ambiguous. This CDR3 has 16 residues. The V end lost 2 bases, the J end lost 2 bases, and 13 bases lay between the germline ends. Germline CDR1 MNHNS, CDR2 SASEGT. CDR3 DNA: TGTGCCAGCAGTGAATTACTCCTCCGAACCAAAAACATTCAGTACTTC. Translating gives CASSELLLRTKNIQYF.

Regarding this clonotype: A junction end diverges from the germline sequence, so it may reflect a read error. The V gene is TRBV9, the J gene TRBJ2-7; possible D gene TRBD2, 6 bases. From germline, CDR1 is SGDLS and CDR2 YYNGEE. The CDR3 has 15 amino acids. CDR3 nucleotide sequence: TGCGCCAGCAGCGCGGGTTCCGGGAGTACCTACGAGCAGTACTTC. The encoded protein is CASSAGSGSTYEQYF. Variable domain in full (rest from reference TRBV9 and TRBJ2-7): DSGVTQTPKHLITATGQRVTLRCSPRSGDLSVYWYQQSLDQGLQFLIQYYNGEERAKGNILERFSAQQFPDLHSELNLSSLELGDSALYFCASSAGSGSTYEQYFGPGTRLTVT.

This clonotype was seen more than once but under ten times. The rearrangement uses TRBV11-2 and TRBJ2-5, with 13 positions matching TRBD2. Trimming at V came to 5 bases and at J to 5 bases, leaving 11 bases not matched to a gene. This CDR3 region has 17 residues. Germline values: CDR1 SGHAT, CDR2 FQNNGV. CDR3 DNA: TGTGCCAGCAGCCGTACACTAGCGGGGGGGCCGTGGGAGACCCAGTACTTC. Translated: CASSRTLAGGPWETQYF.

The chain couples TRBV18 to TRBJ2-5, with a tentative D call TRBD2 (5 bases). Looked up from germline, CDR1 is KGHSH and CDR2 is LQKENI. With 3 bases removed from V and 5 bases from J, the gap between germline ends came to 16 bases. The CDR3 consists of 15 residues. The CDR3 loop reads CASSPLRREGETQYF. In DNA, the CDR3 is TGTGCCAGCTCACCTTTACGTCGGGAAGGGGAGACCCAGTACTTC. Full variable domain (outside the CDR3, taken from reference TRBV18 and TRBJ2-5): NAGVMQNPRHLVRRRGQEARLRCSPMKGHSHVYWYRQLPEEGLKFMVYLQKENIIDESGMPKERFSAEFPKEGPSILRIQQVVRGDSAAYFCASSPLRREGETQYFGPGTRLLVL.